Below are 4 T cell receptor beta chains sequenced from a single sample in a study of T cells in Graves' hyperthyroidism and ophthalmopathy. RNA transcripts provided the source from which TCR beta CDR3 regions were amplified. HTBI primers were used for first-round RT-PCR of the TCR CDR3. MiXCR, run by TCRdb on the multiplex PCR reads, gives a single entry per CDR3 protein. The sample holds 500,000 to 700,000 distinct CDR3 sequences, around 15% seen once. Sequencing was carried out using blood. The receptors come from a woman aged 18-35 years with Graves' hyperthyroidism.

There are many counts of this clonotype. The rearrangement uses TRBV12-5 and TRBJ1-2; no clear D gene. The V gene lost 4 bases and the J gene lost 2 bases, with 8 bases spanning the gap. The germline gives CDR1 LGHNT, CDR2 FRNRAP. The CDR3 has 13 amino acids. CDR3 sequence (DNA): TGTGCTAGTGGTTATCGCACCAACTATGGCTACACCTTC. Translating it yields CASGYRTNYGYTF.

This clonotype was found a few times. The chain employs TRBV19 and TRBJ2-7; 10 bases are shared with TRBD2. The CDR3 is made up of 14 amino acids. Germline V lookup: CDR1 LNHDA, CDR2 SQIVND (reference sequence). V lost 3 bases, J lost 4 bases, and 3 bases stayed unmatched. This CDR3 reads CASSMASGRYEQYF. The CDR3 nucleotides are TGTGCCAGTAGTATGGCTAGCGGGAGATACGAGCAGTACTTC.

A remark on this clonotype: Since a much larger clone is just one base distant, this may be a read error. This rearrangement joins TRBV6-9 to TRBJ1-6; 9 bases align to TRBD1. In germline, CDR1 is MNHGY, CDR2 SVAAGI. The CDR3 consists of 15 residues. The CDR3 DNA sequence: TGTGCCAGCAGTTACAAAACAGGGGGCGTTTCACCCCTCAACTTT. Residues: CASSYKTGGVSPLNF.

This clonotype occurred many times. This chain uses TRBV30 with TRBJ2-2; maybe TRBD1 (5 bases). The V end was cut by 4 bases, the J end by 3 bases, with 12 bases between. The CDR3 is 14 residues long. CDR1 and CDR2 from the germline V gene are GTSNPN and SVGIG (reference sequence). CDR3 region: CAWKVSGYTGELFF. The CDR3 DNA follows: TGTGCCTGGAAGGTGTCAGGGTACACCGGGGAGCTGTTTTTT.